This T cell receptor beta chain was found in a study of T cell clonotyping in hematopoietic cell transplantation. Study-wide points: At the given depth, recipient repertoires were over 97% de novo clonotypes. Higher Inverse Simpson Index values in graft donor and pretransplant recipient predicted broader posttransplant TCR diversity.

This clone was seen just once. What it binds is not known. Samples: about 28 days before transplant, then days 30, 100 and 180 after. In germline, CDR1 is MNHEY, CDR2 SMNVEV (reference sequence). Trimming removed 2 bases at V and 4 bases at J, with 11 bases between. The CDR3 runs to 14 residues. Assay used: immunoSEQ multiplex PCR; TCRdb lists only in-frame clones, some missing. The sample lists about 7,000 clones; about 83% were seen once. The sample consisted of PBMCs, taken 100 days after allogeneic stem cell transplant. The chain links TRBV27 to TRBJ1-1, with D uncertain. The TCR originated in a male patient between 45 and 60 years old who had an allogeneic stem cell transplant from a related donor, so the T cells may come from the graft donor. Some clones in this sample may be carry-over from other donors' samples. CDR3 sequence (DNA): TGTGCCAGCAGTTTAGCCCCCCGGTCCACTGAAGCTTTCTTT. Its protein is CASSLAPRSTEAFF.